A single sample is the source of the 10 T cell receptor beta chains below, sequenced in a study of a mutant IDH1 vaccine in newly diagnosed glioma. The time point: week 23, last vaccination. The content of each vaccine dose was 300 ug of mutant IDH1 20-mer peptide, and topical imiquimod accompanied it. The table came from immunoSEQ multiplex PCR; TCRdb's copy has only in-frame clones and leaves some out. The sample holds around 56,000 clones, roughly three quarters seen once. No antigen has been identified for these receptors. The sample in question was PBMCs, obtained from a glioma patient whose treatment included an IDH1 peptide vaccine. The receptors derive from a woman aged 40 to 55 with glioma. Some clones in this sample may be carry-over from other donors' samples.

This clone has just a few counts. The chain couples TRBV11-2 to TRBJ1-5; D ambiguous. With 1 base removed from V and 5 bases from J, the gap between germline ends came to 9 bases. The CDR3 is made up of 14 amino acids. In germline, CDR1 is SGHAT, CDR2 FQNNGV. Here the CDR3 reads CASSLGYSYQPQHF. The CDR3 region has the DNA TGTGCCAGCAGCTTAGGTTATTCCTATCAGCCCCAGCATTTT.

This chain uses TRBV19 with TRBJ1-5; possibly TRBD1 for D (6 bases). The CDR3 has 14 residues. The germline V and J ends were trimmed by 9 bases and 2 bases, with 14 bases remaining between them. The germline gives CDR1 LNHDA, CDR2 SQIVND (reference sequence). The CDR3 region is CASLLGGGNQPQHF. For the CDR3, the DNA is TGTGCCAGCCTCCTAGGGGGGGGCAATCAGCCCCAGCATTTT.

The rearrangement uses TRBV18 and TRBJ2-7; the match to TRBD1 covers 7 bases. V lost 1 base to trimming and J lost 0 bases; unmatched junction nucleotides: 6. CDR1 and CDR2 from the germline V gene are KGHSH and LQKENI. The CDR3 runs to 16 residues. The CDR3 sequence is CASSPRMSGGSYEQYF. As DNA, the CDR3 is TGTGCCAGCTCACCACGAATGTCAGGGGGCTCCTACGAGCAGTACTTC.

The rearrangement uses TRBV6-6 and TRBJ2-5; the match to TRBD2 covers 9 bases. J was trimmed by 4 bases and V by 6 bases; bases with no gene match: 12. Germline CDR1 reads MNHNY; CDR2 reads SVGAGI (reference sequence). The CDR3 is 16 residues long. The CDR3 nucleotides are TGTGCCAGCAGAGGCGGGGGGGCCCGGAGTGGAGAGACCCAGTACTTC. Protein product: CASRGGGARSGETQYF.

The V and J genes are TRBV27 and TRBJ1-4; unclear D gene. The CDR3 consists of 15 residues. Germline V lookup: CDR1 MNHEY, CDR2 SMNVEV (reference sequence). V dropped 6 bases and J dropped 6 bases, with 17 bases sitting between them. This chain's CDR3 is CASSLGQAHYEKLFF. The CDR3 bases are TGTGCCAGCAGCCTCGGGCAGGCCCACTATGAAAAACTGTTTTTT.

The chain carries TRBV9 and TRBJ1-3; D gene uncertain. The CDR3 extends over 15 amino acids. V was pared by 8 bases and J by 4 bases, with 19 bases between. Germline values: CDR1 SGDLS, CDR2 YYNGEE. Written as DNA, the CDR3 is TGTGCCAGTTCGGGTGGCCCAAACGGGGGAAACACCATATATTTT. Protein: CASSGGPNGGNTIYF.

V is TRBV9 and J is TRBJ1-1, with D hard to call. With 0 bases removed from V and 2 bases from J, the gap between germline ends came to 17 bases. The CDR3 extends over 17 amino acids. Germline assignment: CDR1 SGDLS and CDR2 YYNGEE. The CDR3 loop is CASSVDPTLWVNTEAFF. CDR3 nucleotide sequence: TGTGCCAGCAGCGTAGACCCAACTCTATGGGTAAACACTGAAGCTTTCTTT.

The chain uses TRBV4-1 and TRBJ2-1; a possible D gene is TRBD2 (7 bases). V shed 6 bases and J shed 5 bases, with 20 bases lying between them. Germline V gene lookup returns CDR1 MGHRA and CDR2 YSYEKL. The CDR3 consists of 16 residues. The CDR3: CASRPNPGGPNNEQFF. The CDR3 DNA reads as TGCGCCAGCAGACCGAATCCGGGGGGCCCTAACAATGAGCAGTTCTTC.

Here the CDR3 DNA reads TGTGCCATCAGTGAGTCTAGGACAGGGGGTATAATATGGGGGTGGGGCTCCTATAATTCACCCCTCCACTTT. It specifies CAISESRTGGIIWGWGSYNSPLHF. J is TRBJ1-6 and V is TRBV10-3, with 10 bases identical to TRBD1. Germline assignment: CDR1 ENHRY and CDR2 SYGVKD. The CDR3 consists of 24 residues. Trimming cost V 0 bases and J 0 bases; bases outside gene matches: 20.

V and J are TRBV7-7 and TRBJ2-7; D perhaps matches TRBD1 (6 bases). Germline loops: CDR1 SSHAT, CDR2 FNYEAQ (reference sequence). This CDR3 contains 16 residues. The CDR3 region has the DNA TGTGCTAGCTCGCCAAAAAACAGGGCCCATCCCTACGAGCAGTACTTC. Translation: CASSPKNRAHPYEQYF.